This T cell receptor beta chain is drawn from a study of blood T cell repertoires in COVID-19. About the study: COVID-19 samples collected from the United States, Italy and Spain covered acute and convalescent phases. PBMCs, B-cell-depleted T cells, or T cells were the source of the cDNA or gDNA that made up the material.

The authors' processing: By means of reference gene primer amplification, nucleated cell counts were estimated. The method was immunoSEQ multiplex PCR; TCRdb's version includes in-frame clones alone and lacks a portion of them. Clonal size and the V and J genes are those of that table, whereas D and trimming came from the DNA. The table has about 45,000 clones, roughly 86% seen once; the top ten hold roughly 13%. CDR1 and CDR2 (germline): GTSNPN, SVGIG (reference sequence). This CDR3 has 14 amino acids. Trimming removed 4 bases from V and 7 bases from J; junction bases left unmatched: 10. Sequencing was performed on peripheral blood. The origin of this receptor is a human donor in a cohort sampled during active COVID-19. The chain links TRBV30 to TRBJ1-5; 7 bases match TRBD1. The CDR3 DNA follows: TGTGCCTGGAACCCGGCAGGGGGAGTGCAGCCCCAGCATTTT. Its protein is CAWNPAGGVQPQHF.